Only one count was recorded for the clone carrying this T cell receptor (beta chain). This sample was taken from a study of blood T cell repertoires in COVID-19. At the level of the study: There were acute and convalescent COVID-19 samples, and they came from the United States, Italy and Spain. PBMCs, B-cell-depleted T cells, or T cells were the source of the cDNA or gDNA that made up the material.

This CDR3 comprises 13 residues. V lost 6 bases and J lost 6, with 13 bases in between. Germline V gives CDR1 MNHNY, CDR2 SVGAGI (reference sequence). In the original workflow: It was from reference gene primer amplification that nucleated cell counts were estimated. Clones were sequenced by immunoSEQ multiplex PCR, and TCRdb holds only the in-frame ones, with some missing. The DNA was the basis for D and trimming; V, J and clone size are from that table. The repertoire holds 50,000 or so clones, with 85% to 90% as singletons. This clonotype was obtained from a human donor in a cohort sampled during active COVID-19. The J gene is TRBJ2-3, the V gene TRBV6-6; D might be TRBD2 (5 bases). The sequencing sample was made of peripheral blood. The CDR3 is CASRREGSDTQYF. In nucleotides, the CDR3 is TGTGCCAGCAGGAGGGAAGGGTCTGATACGCAGTATTTT.